Sequencing of this T cell receptor (beta chain) was carried out in a study of CD8 T cells in Susac syndrome. Across the whole study: Within the sequenced Susac syndrome patient group, five or six exhibited active disease and about eight were in remission. When blood was drawn, the patients with Susac syndrome were therapy-naive, on corticosteroids, or on intravenous immunoglobulin alone.

Germline V gives CDR1 SGHTA, CDR2 FQGTGA. This CDR3 region has 17 residues. Unmatched junction bases numbered 10, after V lost 5 bases and J lost 6 bases. Patients having Susac syndrome satisfied recently defined diagnostic criteria for definite or probable disease. The RNA, roughly 0.45 to 1 ug, was put through reverse transcription using random hexamers. TCRdb processed the immunoSEQ multiplex PCR reads anew with MiXCR; each CDR3 protein has one entry. The sample shows about 100,000 distinct CDR3 sequences, around 96% of them seen only once. This clonotype was sampled from a human donor with Susac syndrome. Sequencing was carried out using CD8+ T cells from PBMCs. The gene calls are TRBV7-3 and TRBJ2-1, with TRBD2 identical over 13 bases. This chain's CDR3 is CASSPWTSGRGGNEQFF. CDR3 in DNA: TGTGCCAGCAGCCCCTGGACTAGCGGGAGAGGGGGCAATGAGCAGTTCTTC.